This entry lists 8 T cell receptor beta chains sequenced from one sample in a study of blood T cells in healthy people across ages. A second PCR of about 7 to 12 cycles used a sample-barcoded 5' primer and a J-beta primer mix. One entry per CDR3 protein, called by TCRdb with MiXCR from the 5' RACE reads. The profile shows more than 700,000 distinct CDR3 sequences, roughly 46% of them singletons. Material: blood. The receptors come from a man older than 75 in good health.

This clonotype has a count of ten or more. The J gene is TRBJ2-1, the V gene TRBV3-1, with TRBD2 matching 7 bases. The trim removed 6 bases at V and 7 bases at J, leaving 3 bases unmatched. Germline-derived CDR1 and CDR2 are LGHDT and YNNKEL (reference sequence). This CDR3 spans 12 amino acids. The CDR3 DNA sequence: TGTGCCAGCAGACGCGGGAGTAATGAGCAGTTCTTC. Translating gives CASRRGSNEQFF.

This clonotype was seen a single time. A much more abundant neighbour one base away suggests this may be a read error. J is TRBJ2-1 and V is TRBV20-1; 10 bases align to TRBD2. The CDR3 length is 15 residues. The ends lost 0 bases at V and 8 bases at J; junction bases unmatched: 7. CDR1 and CDR2 (germline): DFQATT, SNEGSKA (reference sequence). The chain's CDR3 is CSARDSSGRDDEQFF. The CDR3 region has the DNA TGCAGTGCTAGAGATTCAAGCGGGAGGGACGATGAGCAGTTCTTC.

As to this clonotype: This may come from a read error, since a much larger clone is one base off. The chain uses TRBV6-1 and TRBJ2-7, with 8 bases matching TRBD1. From germline, CDR1 is MNHNS and CDR2 SASEGT. The CDR3 contains 14 residues. The CDR3 protein is CASRGTGLTYVQYF. The CDR3 nucleotides are TGTGCCAGCAGGGGGACAGGCCTCACCTACGTGCAGTACTTC.

This rearrangement joins TRBV5-8 to TRBJ2-3; D gene ambiguous. Germline CDR1 SGHTS, CDR2 YDEGEE. The CDR3 extends over 12 amino acids. V was shortened by 4 bases and J by 5 bases, with 8 bases between the two germline ends. CDR3 DNA: TGTGCCAGCAGCATGGCCGAAGATACGCAGTATTTT. Translation gives CASSMAEDTQYF.

The V and J genes are TRBV30 and TRBJ2-3; 8 bases are shared with TRBD1. Trimming cost V 2 bases and J 3 bases; bases outside gene matches: 1. Germline CDR1 GTSNPN, CDR2 SVGIG (reference sequence). The CDR3 runs to 13 residues. The CDR3 DNA is TGTGCCTGGAGTCGGGACAGGACAGATACGCAGTATTTT. It yields the protein CAWSRDRTDTQYF.

The chain carries TRBV20-1 and TRBJ2-2, with 14 bases that match TRBD2. This CDR3 region has 16 residues. Germline assignment: CDR1 DFQATT and CDR2 SNEGSKA (reference sequence). Trimming cost V 3 bases and J 5 bases; bases outside gene matches: 5. CDR3 region: CSASRTSGGTTGELFF. The CDR3, as DNA: TGCAGTGCTAGCCGGACTAGCGGGGGGACGACCGGGGAGCTGTTTTTT.

There are many counts of this clonotype. This chain links TRBV20-1 with TRBJ2-7, with D perhaps TRBD1 or TRBD2 (7 bases each). Germline CDR1 is DFQATT and CDR2 is SNEGSKA (reference sequence). The CDR3 is 14 amino acids. Trimming removed 5 bases at V and 5 bases at J, with 19 bases between. The CDR3 DNA follows: TGCAGTGCTTCCCCCCAGGGGGAGGGGGACGAGCAGTACTTC. This translates into CSASPQGEGDEQYF.

The gene calls are TRBV6-5 and TRBJ2-5; D tentatively reads TRBD1 or TRBD2 (6 bases each). The length of the CDR3 is 14 residues. Looked up from germline, CDR1 is MNHEY and CDR2 is SVGAGI. Trimming left V 6 bases short and J 5 bases short, with 16 bases between. CDR3 in amino acids: CASRAPGAYETQYF. CDR3 nucleotides: TGTGCCAGCAGGGCCCCGGGGGCTTATGAGACCCAGTACTTC.